These 20 T cell receptor beta chains share one sample of origin, sequenced in a study of blood T cell repertoires in COVID-19. TCRdb's copy holds only in-frame clones and misses some; the assay was immunoSEQ multiplex PCR. The sample consists of about 63,000 clones, 70% to 85% of them appearing once. The material sequenced was peripheral blood. These receptors were taken from a human donor in a cohort sampled during active COVID-19.

This clone came up once. The chain joins TRBV3-1 (or the pseudogene TRBV3-2) to TRBJ1-4; 8 nucleotides align to TRBD1. This CDR3 is 16 amino acids long. The germline V gene encodes CDR1 LGHDT and CDR2 YNNKEL (reference sequence). With 4 bases clipped from V and 7 bases from J, the junction kept 11 bases outside the gene matches. CDR3 sequence reads: CASSRRTGIVGEKLFF. CDR3 nucleotide sequence: TGTGCCAGCAGCCGTCGGACAGGGATTGTAGGTGAAAAACTGTTTTTT.

This rearrangement joins TRBV2 to TRBJ2-7, with D tentatively TRBD2 (5 bases). Per germline, CDR1 SNHLY and CDR2 FYNNEI. The CDR3 length is 15 residues. The V end lost 4 bases, the J end lost 2 bases, and 15 bases lay between the germline ends. The CDR3 DNA sequence: TGTGCCAGCAGTGTATCGGGGAGAGGTCCCTACGAGCAGTACTTC. Amino acids: CASSVSGRGPYEQYF.

The count of this clone is one. The chain uses TRBV7-2 and TRBJ2-5; 7 bases align to TRBD2. The CDR3 consists of 14 residues. V shed 3 bases, J shed 3 bases, and the junction held 4 bases outside the gene matches. Germline lookup yields CDR1 SGHTA and CDR2 FQGNSA. DNA for the CDR3: TGTGCCAGCAGCTTGGGTCTAGCGGAAGAGACCCAGTACTTC. Translating it yields CASSLGLAEETQYF.

V and J are TRBV18 and TRBJ2-5; 12 bases match TRBD2. The CDR3 totals 16 residues. CDR1 KGHSH and CDR2 LQKENI come from the germline V gene. V trimming: 5 bases; J trimming: 1 base; junction bases outside the gene matches: 5. The CDR3 reads CASSKTSGGIQETQYF. The CDR3, as DNA: TGTGCCAGCTCAAAGACTAGCGGGGGTATCCAAGAGACCCAGTACTTC. The variable domain in full, with the rest retrieved from reference TRBV18 and TRBJ2-5, is NAGVMQNPRHLVRRRGQEARLRCSPMKGHSHVYWYRQLPEEGLKFMVYLQKENIIDESGMPKERFSAEFPKEGPSILRIQQVVRGDSAAYFCASSKTSGGIQETQYFGPGTRLLVL.

In this sample, this clone turned up a few times. The J gene is TRBJ2-7, the V gene TRBV10-3; D possibly corresponds to TRBD2 (6 bases). Trimming removed 0 bases at V and 6 bases at J, with 9 bases between. The CDR3 has 13 residues. CDR1 ENHRY and CDR2 SYGVKD come from the germline V gene. The chain's CDR3 is CAISESGGGEQYF. The DNA for the CDR3 is TGTGCCATCAGTGAGTCGGGGGGTGGCGAGCAGTACTTC.

The V gene is TRBV27, the J gene TRBJ1-6; unclear D gene. The CDR3 loop spans 17 amino acids. CDR1 and CDR2 (germline): MNHEY, SMNVEV (reference sequence). V was pared by 0 bases and J by 7 bases, with 16 bases between. The CDR3 DNA reads as TGTGCCAGCAGTTTATCATACCCCGGGGTCCCCAATTCACCCCTCCACTTT. Translation gives CASSLSYPGVPNSPLHF.

The chain links TRBV6-5 to TRBJ1-3; 7 bases map to TRBD1. Losses at the gene ends were 5 bases for V and 0 bases for J; bases not matched to a gene: 4. The CDR3 sequence is 15 residues long. The germline V gene encodes CDR1 MNHEY and CDR2 SVGAGI. CDR3 sequence (DNA): TGTGCCAGCAGTCCTGGACAGGCCTCTGGAAACACCATATATTTT. It yields the protein CASSPGQASGNTIYF.

The chain uses TRBV11-3 and TRBJ2-2; 8 bases line up with TRBD2. This CDR3 is built from 15 residues. Germline trimming cut 5 bases from V and 4 bases from J; bases unmatched to any gene: 6. The germline gives CDR1 SGHNT, CDR2 YENEEA. In DNA form, the CDR3 reads TGTGCCAGCAGCCAAGCGGGAGAAATCACCGGGGAGCTGTTTTTT. This encodes CASSQAGEITGELFF.

The V and J genes are TRBV3-1 (or the pseudogene TRBV3-2) and TRBJ2-1, with D tentatively TRBD2 (6 bases). Germline V gene lookup returns CDR1 LGHDT and CDR2 YNNKEL (reference sequence). The CDR3 runs to 17 residues. Trimming took 2 bases from V and 7 from J, leaving 21 bases between them. CDR3 nucleotide sequence: TGTGCCAGCAGCCAACCGACTAGTCCGTCGGTAGGGAATGAGCAGTTCTTC. Amino acid sequence: CASSQPTSPSVGNEQFF.

V gene TRBV3-1 (or the pseudogene TRBV3-2) combines with J gene TRBJ1-5; weak D call: TRBD1 (5 bases). The ends were cut back, 4 bases at V and 6 bases at J, with 13 bases in the middle. This CDR3 region has 14 residues. CDR1 is LGHDT and CDR2 is YNNKEL in the germline V gene (reference sequence). CDR3 amino acids: CASSRNAQGQPQHF. CDR3 bases: TGTGCCAGCAGCCGGAACGCCCAGGGTCAGCCCCAGCATTTT.

This rearrangement joins TRBV25-1 to TRBJ2-6; D is undetermined. Between the trimmed V and J ends, which lost 1 base and 0 bases, there was a span of 4 bases. Germline values: CDR1 MGHDK, CDR2 SYGVNS. The CDR3 is made up of 15 amino acids. This CDR3 is CASSEFSSGANVLTF. The CDR3 DNA reads TGTGCCAGCAGTGAATTCAGCTCTGGGGCCAACGTCCTGACTTTC.

The gene calls are TRBV4-1 and TRBJ1-2; TRBD1 might be the D (6 bases). The CDR3 loop spans 18 amino acids. Trimming cost V 3 bases and J 6 bases, with 26 bases left between them. Germline V lookup: CDR1 MGHRA, CDR2 YSYEKL. CDR3 DNA: TGCGCCAGCAGCCAGACTAACTTTTTGGGGGGGCGAACAGATGGCTACACCTTC. This encodes CASSQTNFLGGRTDGYTF.

This rearrangement joins TRBV7-9 to TRBJ1-1; the D gene is possibly TRBD1 (5 bases). CDR3 size: 15 residues. Trimming removed 1 base from V and 4 bases from J, with 13 bases in between. CDR1 is SEHNR, CDR2 FQNEAQ, per germline (reference sequence). The CDR3 spells CASSLGGWEGTEAFF. The CDR3, as DNA: TGTGCCAGCAGCTTAGGGGGCTGGGAAGGCACTGAAGCTTTCTTT.

This rearrangement joins TRBV9 to TRBJ2-2, with 9 bases fitting TRBD2. In germline, CDR1 is SGDLS, CDR2 YYNGEE. Trimming removed 3 bases from V and 0 bases from J; junction bases left unmatched: 6. The CDR3 is 17 amino acids. CDR3 in DNA: TGTGCCAGCAGCGAGCCACGACTAGCGGCGAACACCGGGGAGCTGTTTTTT. Amino acids: CASSEPRLAANTGELFF.

This clone has more than one count but fewer than ten. V and J are TRBV28 and TRBJ1-4; no clear D gene. CDR3 length: 16 amino acids. In germline, CDR1 is MDHEN, CDR2 SYDVKM. V was shortened by 6 bases and J by 4 bases, with 18 bases between the two germline ends. The CDR3 bases are TGTGCCAGCAGCCCTAGACCCCGCCGGGGTAATGAAAAACTGTTTTTT. Its translation is CASSPRPRRGNEKLFF.

The J gene is TRBJ2-7, the V gene TRBV6-5, with 14 bases matching TRBD2. Trimming took 1 base from V and 6 from J; bases not matched to a gene: 5. Germline V gives CDR1 MNHEY, CDR2 SVGAGI. The CDR3 spans 16 residues. The CDR3 DNA is TGTGCCAGCAGTTACTTCGGGACTAGCGGGAGACCCGAGCAGTACTTC. Translated: CASSYFGTSGRPEQYF.

The rearrangement links TRBV2 to TRBJ2-7, with 12 nucleotides matching TRBD2. The V segment lost 7 bases and the J segment 4 bases; nucleotides outside the gene matches: 14. CDR1 is SNHLY, CDR2 FYNNEI, per germline. The CDR3 loop spans 17 amino acids. CDR3 residues: CASNLELAGGLRYEQYF. The CDR3 bases are TGTGCCAGCAATCTTGAACTAGCGGGAGGATTGAGGTACGAGCAGTACTTC. Together with reference TRBV2 and TRBJ2-7, the CDR3 gives the full variable domain: EPEVTQTPSHQVTQMGQEVILRCVPISNHLYFYWYRQILGQKVEFLVSFYNNEISEKSEIFDDQFSVERPDGSNFTLKIRSTKLEDSAMYFCASNLELAGGLRYEQYFGPGTRLTVT.

The V gene is TRBV7-6, the J gene TRBJ2-7, with D unresolved. This CDR3 is built from 12 residues. The V gene's germline CDR1 is SGHVS and CDR2 FNYEAQ. Deletions cut 5 bases from V and 4 bases from J, with 9 bases between. CDR3 loop: CASSPYGYEQYF. CDR3 sequence (DNA): TGTGCCAGCAGCCCTTACGGGTACGAGCAGTACTTC.

The V and J genes are TRBV5-4 and TRBJ1-1, with TRBD1 matching 8 bases. V lost 4 bases to trimming and J lost 8 bases; unmatched junction nucleotides: 16. Germline-derived CDR1 and CDR2 are SGHNT and YYREEE (reference sequence). The CDR3 runs 16 residues. Here the CDR3 DNA reads TGTGCCAGCAGCAGGAGGGTCCAGGGGGCTGGCGTAGAAGCTTTCTTT. Protein product: CASSRRVQGAGVEAFF.

There are a few counts of this clone. V gene TRBV5-4 combines with J gene TRBJ1-6; no clear D gene. Germline V gives CDR1 SGHNT, CDR2 YYREEE (reference sequence). The V end was cut by 0 bases, the J end by 10 bases, with 5 bases between. The CDR3 is made up of 12 amino acids. For the CDR3, the DNA is TGTGCCAGCAGCTTGGTAGAATCACCCCTCCACTTT. This sequence encodes CASSLVESPLHF.